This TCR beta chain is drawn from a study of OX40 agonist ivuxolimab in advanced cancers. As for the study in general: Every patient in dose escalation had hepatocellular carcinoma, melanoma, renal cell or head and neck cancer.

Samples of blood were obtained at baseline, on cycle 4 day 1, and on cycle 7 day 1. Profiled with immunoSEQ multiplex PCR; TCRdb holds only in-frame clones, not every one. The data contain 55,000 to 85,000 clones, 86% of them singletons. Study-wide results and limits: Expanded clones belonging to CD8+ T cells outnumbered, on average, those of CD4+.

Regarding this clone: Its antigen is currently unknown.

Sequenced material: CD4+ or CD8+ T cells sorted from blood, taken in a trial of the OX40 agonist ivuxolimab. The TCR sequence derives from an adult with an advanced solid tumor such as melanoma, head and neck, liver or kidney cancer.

DNA for the CDR3: TGTGCCAGCAGTTTCGGGCTCTATGGCTACACCTTC. Its protein product is CASSFGLYGYTF. V gene TRBV28 combines with J gene TRBJ1-2; no clear D. The CDR3 consists of 12 residues. The germline V gene encodes CDR1 MDHEN and CDR2 SYDVKM. With 3 bases removed from V and 4 bases from J, the gap between germline ends came to 6 bases.